Listed below are T cell receptor beta chains from one sample, sequenced in a study of T cell repertoires in cytomegalovirus infection. In TCRdb, the reads were re-called with MiXCR into one record per CDR3 protein. This table has roughly 19,000 distinct CDR3 sequences, roughly two fifths appearing once. These receptors have no identified antigens. The sample consisted of CD8+ T cells from cultured PBMCs, taken from culture after CMV antigen stimulation. These receptors came from a human donor in good health (CMV status not recorded). Some clones in this sample may be carry-over from other donors' samples. Both conserved end residues are part of each CDR3. A D gene is named only where the DNA matches it firmly. For some rows the clone size is stated as once, few or many, or as a class when expanded; others skip it.

clone size,V gene,J gene,D gene,CDR3 DNA,CDR3 protein
NA,TRBV7-6,TRBJ1-2,NA,TGTGCCAGCAGCTTAGCCGGAGAAGTTCCCACCTTC,CASSLAGEVPTF
few,TRBV12-3/TRBV12-4,TRBJ1-5,NA,TGTGCCAGCAGTAGGACAATTTATAGCAATCAGCCCCAGCATTTT,CASSRTIYSNQPQHF
once,TRBV11-2,TRBJ2-3,NA,TGTGCCAGCAGCCCAGTCGGAGCGAGACATAGCACAGATACGCAGTATTTT,CASSPVGARHSTDTQYF
NA,TRBV28,TRBJ2-7,TRBD2,TGTGCCAGCAGTTTATCGGGACTAGCGGACCCCTACGAGCAGTACTTC,CASSLSGLADPYEQYF
NA,TRBV9,TRBJ2-5,TRBD1,TGTGCCAGCAGCCCGATCGGACAGGGGGCGCCGGAGACCCAGTACTTC,CASSPIGQGAPETQYF
NA,TRBV20-1,TRBJ1-5,TRBD1,TGCAGTGCTAGGCCTGGACAGGGCTTACGACAGCCCCAGCATTTT,CSARPGQGLRQPQHF
NA,TRBV6-5,TRBJ1-1,NA,TGTGCCAGCAGTTACTTGGGGGAGGTAGAAGCTTTCTTT,CASSYLGEVEAFF
NA,TRBV7-2,TRBJ2-1,TRBD2,TGTGCCAGCAGCTTATATCCTTTAGCGGGGGGACACAATGATGAGCAGTTCTTC,CASSLYPLAGGHNDEQFF
many,TRBV12-3/TRBV12-4,TRBJ1-4,NA,TGTGCCAGCACCTCAGGAGTTACTAATGAAAAACTGTTTTTT,CASTSGVTNEKLFF
NA,TRBV5-8,TRBJ2-3,NA,TGTGCCAGCAGCCGGCCATTTGGACAAGAAACAGATACGCAGTATTTT,CASSRPFGQETDTQYF
NA,TRBV7-3,TRBJ2-3,TRBD2,TGTGCCAGCAGCTTAATAACTAGCGGGCCCACAGATACGCAGTATTTT,CASSLITSGPTDTQYF
NA,TRBV7-9,TRBJ1-4,NA,TGTGCCAGCAGCTTGAGAGTCTTCGGTAATGAAAAACTGTTTTTT,CASSLRVFGNEKLFF
few,TRBV7-2,TRBJ2-2,TRBD2,TGTGCCAGCAGCTTAGAACTAGCGGGAGATAGGGGCACCGGGGAGCTGTTTTTT,CASSLELAGDRGTGELFF
NA,TRBV7-9,TRBJ2-7,TRBD1,TGTGCCAGCAGCCAAGTACGAGGGACAGACGAGCAGTACTTC,CASSQVRGTDEQYF
NA,TRBV27,TRBJ1-2,TRBD1,TGTGCCACCCAACGGGGGGCAGGGGGCGGCTATGGCTACACCTTC,CATQRGAGGGYGYTF
few,TRBV7-9,TRBJ2-5,TRBD1,TGTGCCAGCAGCCCTTACTGGGGGGGACAGGGGGAAGAGACCCAGTACTTC,CASSPYWGGQGEETQYF
NA,TRBV7-9,TRBJ2-2,NA,TGTGCCAGCAGCTCTACCAACGGAAACACCGGGGAGCTGTTTTTT,CASSSTNGNTGELFF
many,TRBV7-3,TRBJ2-2,NA,TGTGCCAGTCGGACGGGCCCTGGGGCCGGGGAGCTGTTTTTT,CASRTGPGAGELFF
few,TRBV12-3/TRBV12-4,TRBJ2-5,TRBD1,TGTGCCAGCTCCCTTCGACAGGGGGAAGAGACCCAGTACTTC,CASSLRQGEETQYF
few,TRBV9,TRBJ2-7,TRBD2,TGTGCCAGCAGTGCACCCGGGACTAGCGGGAGTACCCTCTACGAGCAGTACTTC,CASSAPGTSGSTLYEQYF
NA,TRBV6-2/TRBV6-3,TRBJ2-2,TRBD1,TGTGCCAGCAGCGCCTCAGGGGGTCTCGGCGGGGAGCTGTTTTTT,CASSASGGLGGELFF
NA,TRBV7-3,TRBJ1-4,NA,TGTGCCAGCAGCTTATCGGCCAGTTCTAATGAAAAACTGTTTTTT,CASSLSASSNEKLFF
NA,TRBV27,TRBJ2-7,NA,TGTGCCAGCAGTTTAAAGGGTTCCTACGAGCAGTACTTC,CASSLKGSYEQYF
once,TRBV5-6,TRBJ1-4,NA,TGTGCCAGCAGCTTGGCCGGGGCAGGAGTATATAATGAAAAACTGTTTTTT,CASSLAGAGVYNEKLFF
few,TRBV19,TRBJ1-2,TRBD1,TGTGCCAGTAGTACACCGGGACAGGGTTTCGCCTATGGCTACACCTTC,CASSTPGQGFAYGYTF
NA,TRBV12-3/TRBV12-4,TRBJ1-1,TRBD1,TGTGCCAGCAGTTTGGGACCGGGACAGGGGGCGGGCACTGAAGCTTTCTTT,CASSLGPGQGAGTEAFF
few,TRBV7-2,TRBJ1-3,NA,TGTGCCAGCAGCTTAGCCGGATGGGGCCGGGGAAACACCATATATTTT,CASSLAGWGRGNTIYF
NA,TRBV3-1,TRBJ1-1,NA,TGTGCCAGCAGCGCCGGAGGAGGGAACACTGAAGCTTTCTTT,CASSAGGGNTEAFF
NA,TRBV14,TRBJ2-3,NA,TGTGCCAGCAGCCAAGGACTAGAACTTCCAGATACGCAGTATTTT,CASSQGLELPDTQYF
few,TRBV20-1,TRBJ1-3,NA,TGCAGTGCTATGATCTCTGGAAACACCATATATTTT,CSAMISGNTIYF
NA,TRBV6-1,TRBJ2-7,NA,TGTGCCAACAGTGGATACGACAGGCTCTACGAGCAGTACTTC,CANSGYDRLYEQYF
many,TRBV28,TRBJ2-3,TRBD2,TGTGCCAGCAGGCTAGCGGGGGACTCTAGCACAGATACGCAGTATTTT,CASRLAGDSSTDTQYF
NA,TRBV20-1,TRBJ2-7,NA,TGCAGTGCTAGAGATTCGGAGGCCGTAAGCTCCTACGAGCAGTACTTC,CSARDSEAVSSYEQYF
NA,TRBV28,TRBJ2-4,NA,TGTGCCAGCAGCCCCCAGGGCCCCTCGGCCAAAAACATTCAGTACTTC,CASSPQGPSAKNIQYF
few,TRBV6-2/TRBV6-3,TRBJ2-7,NA,TGTGCCAGCAGTCCCGACGGCTACGAGCAGTACTTC,CASSPDGYEQYF
NA,TRBV7-9,TRBJ2-7,TRBD2,TGTGCCAGCAGCTTCCCTCCAGCGGGAGGTTCGCCCTCCTACGAGCAGTACTTC,CASSFPPAGGSPSYEQYF
NA,TRBV30,TRBJ2-5,TRBD1,TGTGCCTGGAGTGTACAGGGGAGAGTAGAGACCCAGTACTTC,CAWSVQGRVETQYF
once,TRBV20-1,TRBJ2-3,TRBD2,TGCAGTGCCCCCGGGAAGCGGGGGCCCACAGATACGCAGTATTTT,CSAPGKRGPTDTQYF
few,TRBV7-6,TRBJ2-1,TRBD2,TGTGCCAGCAGCTTAAGGTTGGGCGGGAGCGGAAACAATGAGCAGTTCTTC,CASSLRLGGSGNNEQFF
NA,TRBV10-2,TRBJ1-2,NA,TGCGCCACCAACGATAGGACAGAGTATAACTATGGCTACACCTTC,CATNDRTEYNYGYTF
NA,TRBV11-2,TRBJ1-4,NA,TGTGCCAGCGGCTTAGAACGACAAGCCCAAAATGAAAAACTGTTTTTT,CASGLERQAQNEKLFF
few,TRBV7-3,TRBJ1-1,TRBD1,TGTGCCAGCAGCTTAAACCCTGGACGGGAGGGGGCCACTGAAGCTTTCTTT,CASSLNPGREGATEAFF
NA,TRBV20-1,TRBJ1-5,TRBD1,TGCAGTGCTAGGGCAGGGGGGCAAGACTATAGCAATCAGCCCCAGCATTTT,CSARAGGQDYSNQPQHF
NA,TRBV4-1,TRBJ2-7,NA,TGCGCCAGCAGCCAAGCGTCGGGAGCCAACTCCTACGAGCAGTACTTC,CASSQASGANSYEQYF
NA,TRBV9,TRBJ2-3,NA,TGTGCCAGCAGCGTAGAGGGCAGGCCGACGGGGAAAGATACGCAGTATTTT,CASSVEGRPTGKDTQYF
NA,TRBV19,TRBJ1-5,NA,TGTGCCAGCTCATCACAAAGGGGGGATCGTCCCCAGCATTTT,CASSSQRGDRPQHF
few,TRBV7-6,TRBJ1-5,TRBD1,TGTGCCAGCAGCCCCGGGACAGGAGTAAGCAATCAGCCCCAGCATTTT,CASSPGTGVSNQPQHF
many,TRBV6-2/TRBV6-3,TRBJ2-1,TRBD2,TGTGCCAGCAGTTACTGGAGGACTAGCGGGAGGCGTAATGAGCAGTTCTTC,CASSYWRTSGRRNEQFF
NA,TRBV11-3,TRBJ2-7,NA,TGTGCCAGCAGCTTATCTCCGGGGAGCTACGAGCAGTACTTC,CASSLSPGSYEQYF